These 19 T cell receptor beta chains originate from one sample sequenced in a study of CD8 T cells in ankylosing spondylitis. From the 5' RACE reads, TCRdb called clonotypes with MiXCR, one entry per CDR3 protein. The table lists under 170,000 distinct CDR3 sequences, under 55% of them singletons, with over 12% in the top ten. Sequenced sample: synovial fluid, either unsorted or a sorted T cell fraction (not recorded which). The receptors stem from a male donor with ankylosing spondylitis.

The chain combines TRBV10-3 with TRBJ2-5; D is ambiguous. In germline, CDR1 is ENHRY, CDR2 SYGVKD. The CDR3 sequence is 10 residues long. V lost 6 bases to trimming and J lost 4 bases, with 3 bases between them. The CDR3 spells CAIRGETQYF. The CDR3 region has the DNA TGTGCCATCAGAGGAGAGACCCAGTACTTC.

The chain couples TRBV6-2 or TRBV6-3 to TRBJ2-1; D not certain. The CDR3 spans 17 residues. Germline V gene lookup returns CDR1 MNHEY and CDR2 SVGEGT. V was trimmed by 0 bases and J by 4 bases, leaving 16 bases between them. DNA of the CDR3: TGTGCCAGCAGTTACTCCCTGCTAGAGTTGGAGTACAATGAGCAGTTCTTC. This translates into CASSYSLLELEYNEQFF.

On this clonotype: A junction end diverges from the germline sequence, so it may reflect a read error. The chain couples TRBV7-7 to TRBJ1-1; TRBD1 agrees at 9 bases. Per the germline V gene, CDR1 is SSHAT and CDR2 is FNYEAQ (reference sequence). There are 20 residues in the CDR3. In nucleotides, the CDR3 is TGTGCTAGCAGCTTAGGGAGGACCGGGACAGGGACGGGCGGGGACACTGAAGCTTTCTTT. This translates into CASSLGRTGTGTGGDTEAFF.

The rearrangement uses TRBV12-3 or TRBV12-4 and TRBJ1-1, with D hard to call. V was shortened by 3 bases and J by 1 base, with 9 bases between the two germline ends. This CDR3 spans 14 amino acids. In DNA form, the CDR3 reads TGTGCCAGCAGTTTGGAACTCACGAACACTGAAGCTTTCTTT. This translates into CASSLELTNTEAFF.

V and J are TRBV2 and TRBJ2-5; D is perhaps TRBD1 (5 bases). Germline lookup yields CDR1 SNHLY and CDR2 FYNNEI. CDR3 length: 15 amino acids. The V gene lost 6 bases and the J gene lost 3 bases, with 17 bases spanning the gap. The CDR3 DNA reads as TGTGCCAGCAGGCCAGGGTGTCTGGTGAAAGAGACCCAGTACTTC. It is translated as CASRPGCLVKETQYF.

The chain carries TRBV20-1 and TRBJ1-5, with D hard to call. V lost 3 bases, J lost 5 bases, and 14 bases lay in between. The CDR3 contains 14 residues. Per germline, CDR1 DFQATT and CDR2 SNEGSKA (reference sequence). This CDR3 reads CSARRTADYQPQHF. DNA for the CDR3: TGCAGTGCTAGGCGGACGGCAGATTATCAGCCCCAGCATTTT.

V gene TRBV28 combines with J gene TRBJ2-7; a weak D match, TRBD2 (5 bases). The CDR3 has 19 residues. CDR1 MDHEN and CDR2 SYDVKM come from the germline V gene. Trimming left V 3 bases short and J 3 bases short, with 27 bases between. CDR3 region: CASSFPDGVEERQIYEQYF. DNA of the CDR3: TGTGCCAGCAGTTTCCCCGACGGGGTCGAGGAACGCCAAATCTACGAGCAGTACTTC.

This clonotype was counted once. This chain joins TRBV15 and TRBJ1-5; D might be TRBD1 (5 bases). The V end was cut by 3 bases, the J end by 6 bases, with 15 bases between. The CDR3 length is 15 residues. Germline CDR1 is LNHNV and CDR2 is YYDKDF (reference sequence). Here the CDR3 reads CATSSGTEEVQPQHF. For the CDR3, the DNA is TGTGCCACCAGCAGCGGGACGGAGGAGGTTCAGCCCCAGCATTTT.

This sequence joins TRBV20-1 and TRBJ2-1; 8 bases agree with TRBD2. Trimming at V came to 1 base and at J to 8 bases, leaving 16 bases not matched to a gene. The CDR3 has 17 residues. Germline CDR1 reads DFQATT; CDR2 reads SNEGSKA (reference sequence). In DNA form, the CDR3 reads TGCAGTGCTAGAGTTAGCGGGATAGTACCCCTGCTAGATGAGCAGTTCTTC. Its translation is CSARVSGIVPLLDEQFF.

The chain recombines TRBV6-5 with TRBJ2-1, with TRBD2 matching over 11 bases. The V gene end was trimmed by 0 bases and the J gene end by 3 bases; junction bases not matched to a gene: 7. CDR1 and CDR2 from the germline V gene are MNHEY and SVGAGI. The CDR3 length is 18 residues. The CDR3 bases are TGTGCCAGCAGTTACTCCCCGACTAGCGGGGCCCTCTACAATGAGCAGTTCTTC. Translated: CASSYSPTSGALYNEQFF.

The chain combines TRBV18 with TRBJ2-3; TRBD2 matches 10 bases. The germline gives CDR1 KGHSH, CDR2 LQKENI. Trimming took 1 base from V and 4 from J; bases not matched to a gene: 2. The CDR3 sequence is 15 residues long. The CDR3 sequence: CASSPLGLAADTQYF. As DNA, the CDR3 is TGTGCCAGCTCACCACTCGGACTAGCGGCAGATACGCAGTATTTT. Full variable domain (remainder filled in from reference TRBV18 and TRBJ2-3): NAGVMQNPRHLVRRRGQEARLRCSPMKGHSHVYWYRQLPEEGLKFMVYLQKENIIDESGMPKERFSAEFPKEGPSILRIQQVVRGDSAAYFCASSPLGLAADTQYFGPGTRLTVL.

For the CDR3, the DNA is TGTGCCAGCAGTTTAGGATCCGGGACCGATACTTTCTTC. Translation: CASSLGSGTDTFF. The gene calls are TRBV28 and TRBJ2-1; tentatively, D is TRBD1 or TRBD2 (5 bases each). CDR1 MDHEN and CDR2 SYDVKM come from the germline V gene. This CDR3 spans 13 amino acids. Trimming cost V 2 bases and J 16 bases, with 18 bases left between them.

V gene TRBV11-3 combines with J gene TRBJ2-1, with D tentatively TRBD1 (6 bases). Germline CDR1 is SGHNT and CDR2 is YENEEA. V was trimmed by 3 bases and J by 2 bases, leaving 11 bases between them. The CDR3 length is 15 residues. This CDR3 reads CASSFGTGTYNEQFF. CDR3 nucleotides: TGTGCCAGCAGCTTCGGAACAGGGACCTACAATGAGCAGTTCTTC. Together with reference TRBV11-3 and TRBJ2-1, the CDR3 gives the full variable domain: EAGVVQSPRYKIIEKKQPVAFWCNPISGHNTLYWYLQNLGQGPELLIRYENEEAVDDSQLPKDRFSAERLKGVDSTLKIQPAELGDSAVYLCASSFGTGTYNEQFFGPGTRLTVL.

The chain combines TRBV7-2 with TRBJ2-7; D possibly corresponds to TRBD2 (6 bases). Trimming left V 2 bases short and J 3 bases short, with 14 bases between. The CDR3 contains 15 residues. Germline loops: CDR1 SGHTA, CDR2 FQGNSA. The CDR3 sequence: CASSLHRGGVYEQYF. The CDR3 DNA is TGTGCCAGCAGCTTACATCGAGGAGGGGTCTACGAGCAGTACTTC. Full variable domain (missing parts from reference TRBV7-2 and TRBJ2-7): GAGVSQSPSNKVTEKGKDVELRCDPISGHTALYWYRQSLGQGLEFLIYFQGNSAPDKSGLPSDRFSAERTGGSVSTLTIQRTQQEDSAVYLCASSLHRGGVYEQYFGPGTRLTVT.

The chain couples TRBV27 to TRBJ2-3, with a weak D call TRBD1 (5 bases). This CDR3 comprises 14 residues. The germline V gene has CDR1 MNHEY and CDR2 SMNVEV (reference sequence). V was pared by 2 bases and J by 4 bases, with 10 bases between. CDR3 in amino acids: CASSLTTRADTQYF. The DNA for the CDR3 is TGTGCCAGCAGTTTAACAACCAGGGCAGATACGCAGTATTTT.

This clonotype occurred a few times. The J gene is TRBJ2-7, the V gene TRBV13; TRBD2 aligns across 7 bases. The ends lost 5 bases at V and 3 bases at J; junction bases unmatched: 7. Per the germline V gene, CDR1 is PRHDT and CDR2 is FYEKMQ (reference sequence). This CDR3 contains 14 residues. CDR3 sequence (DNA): TGTGCCAGCAGCCTCTTGGGGGACTACTACGAGCAGTACTTC. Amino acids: CASSLLGDYYEQYF.

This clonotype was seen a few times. Here the CDR3 reads CASSFSGLRGEQFF. The CDR3 DNA sequence: TGTGCCAGCAGCTTTTCGGGATTAAGGGGTGAGCAGTTCTTC. The rearrangement links TRBV7-8 to TRBJ2-1; D tentatively reads TRBD1 or TRBD2 (5 bases each). The V gene's germline CDR1 is SGHVS and CDR2 FQNEAQ. The CDR3 runs to 14 residues. The V gene lost 3 bases and the J gene lost 9 bases, with 15 bases spanning the gap.

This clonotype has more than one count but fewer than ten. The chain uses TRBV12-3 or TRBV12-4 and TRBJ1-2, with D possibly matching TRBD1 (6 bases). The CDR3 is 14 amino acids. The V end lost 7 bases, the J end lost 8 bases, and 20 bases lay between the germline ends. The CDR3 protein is CASTLRGLPRGYTF. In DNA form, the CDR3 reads TGTGCCAGCACCCTCAGGGGCCTACCGCGGGGCTACACCTTC.

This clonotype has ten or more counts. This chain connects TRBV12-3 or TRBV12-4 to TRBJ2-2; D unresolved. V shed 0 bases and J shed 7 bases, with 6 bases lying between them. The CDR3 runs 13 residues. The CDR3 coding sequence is TGTGCCAGCAGTTTAGCGGGCGGCGGGGAGCTGTTTTTT. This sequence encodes CASSLAGGGELFF.